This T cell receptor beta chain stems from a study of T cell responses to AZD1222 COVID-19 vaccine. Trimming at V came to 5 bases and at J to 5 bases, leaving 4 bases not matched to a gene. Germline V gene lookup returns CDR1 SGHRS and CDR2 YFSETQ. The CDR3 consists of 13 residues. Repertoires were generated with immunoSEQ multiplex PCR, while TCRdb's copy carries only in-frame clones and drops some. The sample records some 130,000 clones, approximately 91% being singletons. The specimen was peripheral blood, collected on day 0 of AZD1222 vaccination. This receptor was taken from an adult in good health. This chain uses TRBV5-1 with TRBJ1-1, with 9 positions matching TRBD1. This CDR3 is CASSLDRGTEAFF. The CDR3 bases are TGCGCCAGCAGTTTAGACAGGGGGACTGAAGCTTTCTTT.